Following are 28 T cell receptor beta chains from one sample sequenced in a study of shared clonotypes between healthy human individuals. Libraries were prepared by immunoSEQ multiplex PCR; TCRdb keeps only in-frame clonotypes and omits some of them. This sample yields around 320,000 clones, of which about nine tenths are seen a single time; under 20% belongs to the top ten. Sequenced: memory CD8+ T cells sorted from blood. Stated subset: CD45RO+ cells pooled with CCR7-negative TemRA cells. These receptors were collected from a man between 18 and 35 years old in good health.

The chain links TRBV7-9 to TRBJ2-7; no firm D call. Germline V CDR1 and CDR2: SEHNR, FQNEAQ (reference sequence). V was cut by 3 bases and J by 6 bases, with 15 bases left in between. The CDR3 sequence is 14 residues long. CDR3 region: CASSFEEDPVEQYF. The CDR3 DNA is TGTGCCAGCAGCTTTGAAGAGGATCCGGTCGAGCAGTACTTC.

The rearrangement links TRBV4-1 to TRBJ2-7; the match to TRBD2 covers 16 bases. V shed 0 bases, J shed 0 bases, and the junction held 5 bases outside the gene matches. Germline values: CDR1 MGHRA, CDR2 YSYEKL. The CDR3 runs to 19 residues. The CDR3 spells CASSQDLGLAGGYSYEQYF. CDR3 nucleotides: TGCGCCAGCAGCCAAGACCTGGGACTAGCGGGAGGGTACTCCTACGAGCAGTACTTC.

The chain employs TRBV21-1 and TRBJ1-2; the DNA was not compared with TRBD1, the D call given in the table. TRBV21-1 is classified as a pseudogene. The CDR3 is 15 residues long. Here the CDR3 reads CASIKGHIGWYGYTF. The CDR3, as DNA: TGTGCCAGCATCAAGGGACACATCGGCTGGTATGGCTACACCTTC.

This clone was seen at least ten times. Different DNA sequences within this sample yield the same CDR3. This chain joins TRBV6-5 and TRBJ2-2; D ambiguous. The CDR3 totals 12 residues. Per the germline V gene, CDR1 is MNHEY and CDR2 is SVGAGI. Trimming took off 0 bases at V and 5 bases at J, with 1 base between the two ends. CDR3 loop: CASSYSTGELFF. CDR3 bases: TGTGCCAGCAGTTACTCGACCGGGGAGCTGTTTTTT.

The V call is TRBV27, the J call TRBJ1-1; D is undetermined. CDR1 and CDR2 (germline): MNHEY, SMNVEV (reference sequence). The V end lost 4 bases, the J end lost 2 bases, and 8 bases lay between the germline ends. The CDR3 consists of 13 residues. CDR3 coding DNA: TGTGCCAGCAGTTCTGCCGGCAACACTGAAGCTTTCTTT. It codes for CASSSAGNTEAFF.

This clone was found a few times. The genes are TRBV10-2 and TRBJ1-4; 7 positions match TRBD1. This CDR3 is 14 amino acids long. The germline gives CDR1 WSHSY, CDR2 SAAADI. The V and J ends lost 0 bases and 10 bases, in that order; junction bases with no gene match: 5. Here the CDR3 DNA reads TGCGCCAGCAGTGAGTCCGTGGGACAGATAAAACTGTTTTTT. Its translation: CASSESVGQIKLFF.

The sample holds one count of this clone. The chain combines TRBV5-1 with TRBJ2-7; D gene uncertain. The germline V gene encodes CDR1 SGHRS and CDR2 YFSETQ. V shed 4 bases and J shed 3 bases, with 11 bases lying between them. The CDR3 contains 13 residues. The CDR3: CASSQASRYEQYF. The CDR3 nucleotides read TGCGCCAGCAGCCAGGCCTCCCGCTACGAGCAGTACTTC.

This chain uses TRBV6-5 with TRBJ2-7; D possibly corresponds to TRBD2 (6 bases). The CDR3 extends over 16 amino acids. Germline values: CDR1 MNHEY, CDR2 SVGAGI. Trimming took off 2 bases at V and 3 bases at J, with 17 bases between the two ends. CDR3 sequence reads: CASSYTLRGEDYEQYF. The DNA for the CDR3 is TGTGCCAGCAGTTACACGCTGCGAGGGGAGGACTACGAGCAGTACTTC.

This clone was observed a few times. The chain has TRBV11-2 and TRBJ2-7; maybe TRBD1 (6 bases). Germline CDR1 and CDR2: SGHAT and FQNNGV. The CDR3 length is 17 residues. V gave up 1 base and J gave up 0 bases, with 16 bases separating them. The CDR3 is CASSLALYRVDSYEQYF. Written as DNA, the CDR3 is TGTGCCAGCAGCTTAGCTCTCTACAGGGTAGACTCCTACGAGCAGTACTTC.

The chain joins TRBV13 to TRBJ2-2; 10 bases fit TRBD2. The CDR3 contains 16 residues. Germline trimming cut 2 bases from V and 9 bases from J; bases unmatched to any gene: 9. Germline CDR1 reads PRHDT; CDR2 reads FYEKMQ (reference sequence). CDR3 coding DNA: TGTGCCAGCAGCTTATACCCAGCGGGGGGGCGCTGGGAGCTGTTTTTT. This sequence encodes CASSLYPAGGRWELFF.

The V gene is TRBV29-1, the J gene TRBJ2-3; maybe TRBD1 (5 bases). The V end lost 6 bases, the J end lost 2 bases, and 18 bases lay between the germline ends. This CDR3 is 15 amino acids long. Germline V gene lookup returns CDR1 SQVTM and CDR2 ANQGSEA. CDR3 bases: TGCAGCGTAGAACCTCCGACAGAAGCCACAGATACGCAGTATTTT. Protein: CSVEPPTEATDTQYF.

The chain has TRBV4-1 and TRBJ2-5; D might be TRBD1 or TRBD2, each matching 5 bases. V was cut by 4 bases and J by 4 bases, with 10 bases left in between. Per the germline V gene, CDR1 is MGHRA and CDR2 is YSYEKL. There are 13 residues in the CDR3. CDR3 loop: CASSLERGETQYF. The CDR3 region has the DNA TGCGCCAGCAGCCTAGAGAGGGGAGAGACCCAGTACTTC.

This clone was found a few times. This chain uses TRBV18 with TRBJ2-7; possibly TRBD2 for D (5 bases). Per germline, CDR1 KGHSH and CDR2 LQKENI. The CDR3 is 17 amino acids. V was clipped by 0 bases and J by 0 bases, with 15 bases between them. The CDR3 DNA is TGTGCCAGCTCACCACCCCGAGAGGGTGGTATCTCCTACGAGCAGTACTTC. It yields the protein CASSPPREGGISYEQYF.

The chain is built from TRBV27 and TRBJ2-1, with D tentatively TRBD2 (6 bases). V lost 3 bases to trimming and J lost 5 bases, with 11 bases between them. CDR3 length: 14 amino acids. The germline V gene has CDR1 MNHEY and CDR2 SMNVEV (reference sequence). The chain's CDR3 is CASSFGRLNNEQFF. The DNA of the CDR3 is TGTGCCAGCAGTTTCGGGAGATTGAACAATGAGCAGTTCTTC.

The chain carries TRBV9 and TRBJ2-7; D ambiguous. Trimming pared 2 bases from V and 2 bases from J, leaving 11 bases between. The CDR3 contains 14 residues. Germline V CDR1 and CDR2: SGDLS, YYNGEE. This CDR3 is CASSVTDLAYEQYF. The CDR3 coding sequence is TGTGCCAGCAGCGTCACCGACCTAGCCTACGAGCAGTACTTC. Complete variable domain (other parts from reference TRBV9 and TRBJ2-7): DSGVTQTPKHLITATGQRVTLRCSPRSGDLSVYWYQQSLDQGLQFLIQYYNGEERAKGNILERFSAQQFPDLHSELNLSSLELGDSALYFCASSVTDLAYEQYFGPGTRLTVT.

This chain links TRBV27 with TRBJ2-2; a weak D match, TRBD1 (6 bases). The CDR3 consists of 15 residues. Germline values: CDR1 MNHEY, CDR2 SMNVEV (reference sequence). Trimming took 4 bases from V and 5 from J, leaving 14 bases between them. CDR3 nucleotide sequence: TGTGCCAGCAGTTGGGGGCCTTCCATAACCGGGGAGCTGTTTTTT. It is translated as CASSWGPSITGELFF.

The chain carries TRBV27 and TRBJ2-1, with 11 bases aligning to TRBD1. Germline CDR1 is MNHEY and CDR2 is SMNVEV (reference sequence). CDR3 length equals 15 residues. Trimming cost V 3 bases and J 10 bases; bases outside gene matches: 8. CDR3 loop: CASSFFGQGAQEQFF. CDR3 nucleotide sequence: TGTGCCAGCAGTTTTTTTGGACAGGGGGCACAGGAGCAGTTCTTC.

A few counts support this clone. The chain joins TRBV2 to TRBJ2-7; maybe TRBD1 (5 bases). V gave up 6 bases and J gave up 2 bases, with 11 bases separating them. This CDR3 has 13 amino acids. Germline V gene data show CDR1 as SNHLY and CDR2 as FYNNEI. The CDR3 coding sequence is TGTGCCAGCAGGAACAGGCTACCCTACGAGCAGTACTTC. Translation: CASRNRLPYEQYF.

The DNA of the CDR3 is TGTGCCATCAGTGGTGAGACTGAGAACACCGGGGAGCTGTTTTTT. This codes for CAISGETENTGELFF. The genes are TRBV10-3 and TRBJ2-2; unclear D gene. The CDR3 loop spans 15 amino acids. Germline V gene sequence: CDR1 ENHRY, CDR2 SYGVKD. V lost 4 bases and J 1 base, leaving 10 bases between the germline ends.

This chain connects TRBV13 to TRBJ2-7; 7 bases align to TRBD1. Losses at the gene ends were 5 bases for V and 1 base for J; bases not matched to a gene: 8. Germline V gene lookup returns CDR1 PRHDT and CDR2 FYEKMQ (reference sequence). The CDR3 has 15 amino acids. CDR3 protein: CASSLLLGQSYEQYF. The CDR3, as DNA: TGTGCCAGCAGCCTACTTTTGGGACAGTCCTACGAGCAGTACTTC. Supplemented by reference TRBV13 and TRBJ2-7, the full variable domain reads AAGVIQSPRHLIKEKRETATLKCYPIPRHDTVYWYQQGPGQDPQFLISFYEKMQSDKGSIPDRFSAQQFSDYHSELNMSSLELGDSALYFCASSLLLGQSYEQYFGPGTRLTVT.

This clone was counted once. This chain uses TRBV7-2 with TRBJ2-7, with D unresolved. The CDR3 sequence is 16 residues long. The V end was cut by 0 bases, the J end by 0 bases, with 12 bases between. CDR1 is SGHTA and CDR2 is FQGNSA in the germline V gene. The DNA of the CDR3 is TGTGCCAGCAGCTTAGCAACGGGTTCCCTCTCCTACGAGCAGTACTTC. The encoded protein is CASSLATGSLSYEQYF. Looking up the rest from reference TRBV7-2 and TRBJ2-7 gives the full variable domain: GAGVSQSPSNKVTEKGKDVELRCDPISGHTALYWYRQSLGQGLEFLIYFQGNSAPDKSGLPSDRFSAERTGGSVSTLTIQRTQQEDSAVYLCASSLATGSLSYEQYFGPGTRLTVT.

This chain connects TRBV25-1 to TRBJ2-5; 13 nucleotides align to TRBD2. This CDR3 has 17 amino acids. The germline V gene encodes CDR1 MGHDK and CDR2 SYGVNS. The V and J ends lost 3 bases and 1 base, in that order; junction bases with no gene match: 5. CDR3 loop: CASSDPGLAGAQETQYF. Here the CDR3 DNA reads TGTGCCAGCAGTGACCCCGGACTAGCGGGGGCCCAAGAGACCCAGTACTTC.

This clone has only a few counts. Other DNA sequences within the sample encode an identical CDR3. The CDR3 loop is CASSQDGEETQYF. CDR3 nucleotides: TGCGCCAGCAGCCAAGATGGAGAGGAGACCCAGTACTTC. The genes are TRBV4-1 and TRBJ2-5; no reliable D call. The ends were cut back, 0 bases at V and 5 bases at J, with 7 bases in the middle. CDR1 and CDR2 (germline): MGHRA, YSYEKL. This CDR3 has 13 residues.

CDR3 sequence (DNA): TGTGCCAGCTATCACCCACTAGCGGGCTCCTACAATGAGCAGTTCTTC. Residues: CASYHPLAGSYNEQFF. The gene calls are TRBV18 and TRBJ2-1, with 9 bases fitting TRBD2. The J segment lost 0 bases and the V segment lost 7 bases, leaving 7 bases of the junction unmatched. This CDR3 region has 16 residues. Germline CDR1 KGHSH, CDR2 LQKENI.

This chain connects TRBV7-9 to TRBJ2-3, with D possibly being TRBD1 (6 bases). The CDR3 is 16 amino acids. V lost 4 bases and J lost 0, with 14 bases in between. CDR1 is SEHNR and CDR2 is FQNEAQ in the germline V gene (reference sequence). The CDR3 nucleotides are TGTGCCAGCAGCTGGGACACCTCCCGAAGCACAGATACGCAGTATTTT. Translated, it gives CASSWDTSRSTDTQYF.

CDR3 bases: TGTGCCTGGAGTCGCCGGGACAAGGAGCAGTACTTC. Translated, it gives CAWSRRDKEQYF. V and J are TRBV30 and TRBJ2-7, with D maybe TRBD1 (6 bases). CDR1 GTSNPN and CDR2 SVGIG come from the germline V gene (reference sequence). This CDR3 is 12 amino acids long. Trimming shortened V by 2 bases and J by 7 bases, and 12 bases separated the two germline ends.

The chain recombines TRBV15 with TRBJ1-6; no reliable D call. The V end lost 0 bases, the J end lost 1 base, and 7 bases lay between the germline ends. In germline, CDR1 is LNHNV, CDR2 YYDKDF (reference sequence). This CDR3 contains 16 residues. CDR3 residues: CATSRDRASYNSPLHF. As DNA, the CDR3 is TGTGCCACCAGCAGAGATCGGGCGTCCTATAATTCACCCCTCCACTTT. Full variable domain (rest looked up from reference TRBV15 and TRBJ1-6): DAMVIQNPRYQVTQFGKPVTLSCSQTLNHNVMYWYQQKSSQAPKLLFHYYDKDFNNEADTPDNFQSRRPNTSFCFLDIRSPGLGDTAMYLCATSRDRASYNSPLHFGNGTRLTVT.

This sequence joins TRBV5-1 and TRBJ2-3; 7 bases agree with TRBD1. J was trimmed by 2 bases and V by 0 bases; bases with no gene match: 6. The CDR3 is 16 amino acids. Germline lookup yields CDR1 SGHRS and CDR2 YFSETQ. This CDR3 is CASSLEGTDPTDTQYF. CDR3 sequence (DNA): TGCGCCAGCAGCTTGGAGGGGACAGACCCCACAGATACGCAGTATTTT.